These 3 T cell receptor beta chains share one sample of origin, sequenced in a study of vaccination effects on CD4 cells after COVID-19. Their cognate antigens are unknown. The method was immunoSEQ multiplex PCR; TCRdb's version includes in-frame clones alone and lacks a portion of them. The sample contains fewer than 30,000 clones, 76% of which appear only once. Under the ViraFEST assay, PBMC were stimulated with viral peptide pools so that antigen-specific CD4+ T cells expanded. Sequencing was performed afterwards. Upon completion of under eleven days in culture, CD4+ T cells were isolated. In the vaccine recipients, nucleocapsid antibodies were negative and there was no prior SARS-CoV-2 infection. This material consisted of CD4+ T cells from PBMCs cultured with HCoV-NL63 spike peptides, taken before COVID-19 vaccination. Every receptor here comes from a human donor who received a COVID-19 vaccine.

CDR3 DNA: TGCGCCAGCAGATACGGAGTTGGTGAAAAACTGTTTTTT. Translating gives CASRYGVGEKLFF. V is TRBV5-1 and J is TRBJ1-4; no firm D call. V was shortened by 5 bases and J by 7 bases, with 12 bases between the two germline ends. CDR1 and CDR2 (germline): SGHRS, YFSETQ. The CDR3 loop spans 13 amino acids.

The CDR3 region is CASSSGDYYGYTF. Here the CDR3 DNA reads TGTGCCAGCAGCTCCGGCGACTATTATGGCTACACCTTC. J is TRBJ1-2 and V is TRBV5-4; no definite D call. Trimming removed 3 bases from V and 5 bases from J, with 11 bases in between. The germline CDR1 and CDR2 sequences are SGHNT and YYREEE (reference sequence). This CDR3 contains 13 residues. Full variable domain (outside the CDR3, taken from reference TRBV5-4 and TRBJ1-2): ETGVTQSPTHLIKTRGQQVTLRCSSQSGHNTVSWYQQALGQGPQFIFQYYREEENGRGNFPPRFSGLQFPNYSSELNVNALELDDSALYLCASSSGDYYGYTFGSGTRLTVV.

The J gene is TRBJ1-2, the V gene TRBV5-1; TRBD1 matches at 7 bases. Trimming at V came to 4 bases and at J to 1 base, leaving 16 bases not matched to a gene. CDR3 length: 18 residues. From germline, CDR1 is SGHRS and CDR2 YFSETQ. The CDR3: CASSEPGTAVRSNYGYTF. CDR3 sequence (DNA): TGCGCCAGCAGCGAACCCGGGACAGCCGTCCGAAGTAACTATGGCTACACCTTC.